Detailed here is one T cell receptor beta chain. What it binds is unknown. Libraries were prepared by immunoSEQ multiplex PCR; TCRdb keeps only in-frame clonotypes and omits some of them. In the table there are about 25,000 clones, 25% to 30% of which are singletons. Trimming removed 3 bases from V and 4 bases from J; junction bases left unmatched: 15. The CDR3 is made up of 18 amino acids. The V gene's germline CDR1 is SGDLS and CDR2 YYNGEE. The data belong to a study of neoadjuvant anti-PD-1 for oral cavity cancer. Findings and limits, study-wide: Higher pretreatment Treg/Th17 ratios tracked higher pretreatment blood clonality.

Time point indicated: after neoadjuvant nivolumab, at surgical resection. Stage II-IVA oral cavity squamous cell carcinoma was new and untreated by systemic or radiation therapy. Cohort: HPV-negative, locally advanced oral cavity squamous cell carcinoma patients. The chain combines TRBV9 with TRBJ2-5; TRBD1 agrees at 10 bases. The source of this sequence is a person between 35 and 79 years old with oral cavity squamous cell carcinoma. The sample consisted of tumor tissue, taken after nivolumab (anti-PD-1) treatment. The CDR3 region is CASSGMGLKGQGSETQYF. The CDR3 bases are TGTGCCAGCAGCGGAATGGGGCTGAAGGGACAGGGGTCAGAGACCCAGTACTTC. Drawing the rest from reference TRBV9 and TRBJ2-5, the complete variable domain is DSGVTQTPKHLITATGQRVTLRCSPRSGDLSVYWYQQSLDQGLQFLIQYYNGEERAKGNILERFSAQQFPDLHSELNLSSLELGDSALYFCASSGMGLKGQGSETQYFGPGTRLLVL.